One and the same sample provided the 20 T cell receptor beta chains below, sequenced in a study of blood T cell repertoires in COVID-19. Clones were sequenced by immunoSEQ multiplex PCR, and TCRdb holds only the in-frame ones, with some missing. The sample carries about 440,000 clones, about 87% recorded once. Sequencing input: peripheral blood. These receptor sequences come from a woman between 50 and 59 years old with COVID-19, enrolled during active disease.

The chain has TRBV11-1 and TRBJ1-2; D gene unclear. There are 16 residues in the CDR3. The ends were cut back, 1 base at V and 5 bases at J, with 17 bases in the middle. Per germline, CDR1 SGHAT and CDR2 FQDESV (reference sequence). The CDR3 sequence: CASSLVGGQSGYGYTF. CDR3 in DNA: TGTGCCAGCAGCTTAGTGGGTGGTCAGAGCGGATATGGCTACACCTTC.

The CDR3 coding sequence is TGTGCCAGCAGCGAGGGACAGCGAATCTACGAGCAGTACTTC. It translates to CASSEGQRIYEQYF. The J gene is TRBJ2-7, the V gene TRBV2; 7 bases line up with TRBD1. The CDR3 loop spans 14 amino acids. Per germline, CDR1 SNHLY and CDR2 FYNNEI. Trimming took 6 bases from V and 3 from J; bases not matched to a gene: 8.

The V call is TRBV25-1, the J call TRBJ2-1; the match to TRBD2 covers 15 bases. V was pared by 1 base and J by 9 bases, with 7 bases of the junction left unmatched. Germline values: CDR1 MGHDK, CDR2 SYGVNS. The CDR3 is 17 residues long. The CDR3 is CASSESGLAGGGSEQFF. The CDR3 bases are TGTGCCAGCAGTGAATCGGGACTAGCGGGGGGTGGGAGTGAGCAGTTCTTC.

The chain carries TRBV5-4 and TRBJ1-1; no firm D call. Germline CDR1 SGHNT, CDR2 YYREEE (reference sequence). V lost 2 bases and J 1 base, leaving 12 bases between the germline ends. This CDR3 has 15 residues. CDR3 DNA sequence: TGTGCCAGCAGCTTCCCCGAGATAACGAACACTGAAGCTTTCTTT. It translates to CASSFPEITNTEAFF.

The chain recombines TRBV7-6 with TRBJ1-1; 10 bases are a match to TRBD1. Germline CDR1 reads SGHVS; CDR2 reads FNYEAQ. The V and J ends lost 5 bases and 4 bases, in that order; junction bases with no gene match: 10. The CDR3 length is 16 residues. The CDR3: CASSQHGQGVLTEAFF. CDR3 in DNA: TGTGCCAGCAGCCAACATGGACAGGGGGTCCTCACTGAAGCTTTCTTT.

The chain has TRBV2 and TRBJ1-2; possible D gene TRBD1, 6 bases. The V gene's germline CDR1 is SNHLY and CDR2 FYNNEI. The CDR3 runs to 12 residues. V shed 6 bases and J shed 8 bases, with 13 bases lying between them. DNA for the CDR3: TGTGCCAGCAGCCTACAGGGTGCGGGCTACACCTTC. It encodes CASSLQGAGYTF.

The chain employs TRBV19 and TRBJ2-2; 7 bases are a match to TRBD2. CDR3 length: 16 residues. The V gene end was trimmed by 7 bases and the J gene end by 1 base; junction bases not matched to a gene: 9. The germline V gene encodes CDR1 LNHDA and CDR2 SQIVND (reference sequence). The DNA of the CDR3 is TGTGCCAGTACCCTGGGGAGGGATAAGAACACCGGGGAGCTGTTTTTT. It is translated as CASTLGRDKNTGELFF.

The V and J genes are TRBV2 and TRBJ1-1, with 7 positions matching TRBD1. With 8 bases clipped from V and 1 base from J, the junction kept 4 bases outside the gene matches. The CDR3 is 13 amino acids. The germline CDR1 and CDR2 sequences are SNHLY and FYNNEI. Here the CDR3 reads CASRDSRNTEAFF. In DNA, the CDR3 is TGTGCCAGCCGGGACAGTAGGAACACTGAAGCTTTCTTT.

The gene calls are TRBV6-5 and TRBJ1-2, with D hard to call. Looked up from germline, CDR1 is MNHEY and CDR2 is SVGAGI. Trimming removed 6 bases at V and 0 bases at J, with 11 bases between. CDR3 size: 14 residues. The CDR3 nucleotides are TGTGCCAGCAGGGGAGGTATAGCTAACTATGGCTACACCTTC. Translated: CASRGGIANYGYTF.

This clone was picked up one time. The rearrangement links TRBV5-1 to TRBJ1-3; no clear D gene. Per germline, CDR1 SGHRS and CDR2 YFSETQ. Between the trimmed V and J ends, which lost 4 bases and 0 bases, there was a span of 8 bases. The CDR3 is 14 amino acids. CDR3 protein: CASSGRPSGNTIYF. The CDR3 nucleotides read TGCGCCAGCAGCGGGAGACCCTCTGGAAACACCATATATTTT. The full variable domain, completed using reference TRBV5-1 and TRBJ1-3, is KAGVTQTPRYLIKTRGQQVTLSCSPISGHRSVSWYQQTPGQGLQFLFEYFSETQRNKGNFPGRFSGRQFSNSRSEMNVSTLELGDSALYLCASSGRPSGNTIYFGEGSWLTVV.

The J gene is TRBJ1-4, the V gene TRBV4-1; 9 bases are shared with TRBD1. The CDR3 loop spans 18 amino acids. Germline V gives CDR1 MGHRA, CDR2 YSYEKL. Trimming at V came to 1 base and at J to 7 bases, leaving 13 bases not matched to a gene. The CDR3 region has the DNA TGCGCCAGCAGCCAAGTCGCTTGGATACAGGGGGCAAGTGAAAAACTGTTTTTT. It codes for CASSQVAWIQGASEKLFF.

In this sample, this clone turned up a few times. This chain uses TRBV10-2 with TRBJ2-7, with 7 nucleotides matching TRBD1. The V gene's germline CDR1 is WSHSY and CDR2 SAAADI. The trim removed 8 bases at V and 0 bases at J, leaving 4 bases unmatched. This CDR3 is 13 amino acids long. The CDR3 sequence: CASRDSFSYEQYF. In DNA, the CDR3 is TGCGCCAGCCGGGACAGCTTCTCCTACGAGCAGTACTTC.

This chain connects TRBV13 to TRBJ1-5; D is uncertain. The CDR3 sequence is 13 residues long. Germline assignment: CDR1 PRHDT and CDR2 FYEKMQ (reference sequence). Trimming took off 8 bases at V and 5 bases at J, with 13 bases between the two ends. The CDR3 is CASSLGADQPQHF. The CDR3 nucleotides are TGTGCCAGCTCCCTCGGCGCGGATCAGCCCCAGCATTTT.

A note on this clone: It is unclear where the CDR3 begins or ends on the DNA, so no DNA is shown, and the CDR3 is as TCRdb lists it. The J gene is TRBJ2-3, the V gene TRBV6-4; the tabulated D call, TRBD1, remains unverified against the DNA. Germline V CDR1 and CDR2: MRHNA, SNTAGT. Including both end residues, the CDR3 is 14 amino acids long. CDR3 amino acids: CASRVGAGTGSSDF.

This chain links TRBV30 with TRBJ1-1, with D possibly being TRBD1 (5 bases). Trimming pared 3 bases from V and 7 bases from J, leaving 12 bases between. The CDR3 covers 12 residues. Germline V gene lookup returns CDR1 GTSNPN and CDR2 SVGIG (reference sequence). As DNA, the CDR3 is TGTGCCTGGAGGGGGTTAGGGGATGAAGCTTTCTTT. Protein sequence: CAWRGLGDEAFF.

This clone was picked up one time. The chain is built from TRBV9 and TRBJ1-5; 10 bases agree with TRBD1. The V gene end was trimmed by 4 bases and the J gene end by 2 bases; junction bases not matched to a gene: 9. From germline, CDR1 is SGDLS and CDR2 YYNGEE. CDR3 length equals 17 residues. The CDR3 protein is CASSYRDRGSRNQPQHF. CDR3 coding DNA: TGTGCCAGCAGCTACCGGGACAGGGGTAGTCGCAATCAGCCCCAGCATTTT.

The genes are TRBV5-8 and TRBJ1-1; 7 bases are shared with TRBD1. Germline CDR1 SGHTS, CDR2 YDEGEE. The ends lost 4 bases at V and 5 bases at J; junction bases unmatched: 11. This CDR3 contains 15 residues. The CDR3 sequence is CASSRTGEVGTEAFF. The CDR3 bases are TGTGCCAGCAGCCGTACAGGGGAGGTCGGGACTGAAGCTTTCTTT.

The table lists this clone with a count of one. This chain links TRBV5-1 with TRBJ2-5; possible D gene TRBD2, 6 bases. Germline-derived CDR1 and CDR2 are SGHRS and YFSETQ. V lost 4 bases, J lost 7 bases, and 14 bases lay in between. The CDR3 is made up of 13 amino acids. The CDR3 coding sequence is TGCGCCAGCAGCGACCGGGACTTCAGGACCCAGTACTTC. This codes for CASSDRDFRTQYF.

This clone was counted once. This chain links TRBV5-1 with TRBJ1-5, with 9 bases aligning to TRBD1. CDR1 is SGHRS, CDR2 YFSETQ, per germline. V shed 4 bases and J 2 bases; nucleotides not matched to a gene: 13. This CDR3 is built from 18 residues. The CDR3 region is CASSPWGQGIEGNQPQHF. CDR3 DNA sequence: TGCGCCAGCAGCCCCTGGGGACAGGGAATCGAAGGCAATCAGCCCCAGCATTTT.

The gene calls are TRBV19 and TRBJ2-2; D might be TRBD2 (6 bases). Germline V gene sequence: CDR1 LNHDA, CDR2 SQIVND (reference sequence). The CDR3 has 15 amino acids. V shed 3 bases and J shed 4 bases, with 12 bases lying between them. The CDR3 is CASSIGRRGTGELFF. Here the CDR3 DNA reads TGTGCCAGTAGTATTGGCCGGAGGGGCACCGGGGAGCTGTTTTTT.